This entry features one T cell receptor beta chain sequence. The CDR3 length is 17 residues. The V and J ends lost 5 bases and 4 bases, in that order; junction bases with no gene match: 16. Germline V lookup: CDR1 MDHEN, CDR2 SYDVKM. These data belong to a study of shared clonotypes between healthy human individuals. Once extracted for a subset, genomic DNA was divided evenly among several immunoSEQ plates. Data came from immunoSEQ multiplex PCR; TCRdb stores just in-frame clones and leaves some out. The sample lists about 680,000 clones, under 80% seen once, with 1.5% to 2% in the top ten. The sequence came from a woman aged 25 to 39 in good health. Material: memory CD4+ T cells sorted from blood. The subset here: CD45RA-negative fraction. The chain recombines TRBV28 with TRBJ2-7; 8 nucleotides match TRBD2. The CDR3 loop reads CASSPRGVAGSNYEQYF. The CDR3 DNA reads as TGTGCCAGCAGTCCCCGGGGGGTAGCGGGGTCTAATTACGAGCAGTACTTC.